This entry lists 23 T cell receptor beta chains sequenced from one sample in a study of T cell responses to AZD1222 COVID-19 vaccine. Libraries were prepared by immunoSEQ multiplex PCR; TCRdb keeps only in-frame clonotypes and omits some of them. The sample records some 140,000 clones, 90% to 95% being singletons. This sample comprised peripheral blood, obtained on day 0 of AZD1222 vaccination. The receptors originated from an adult in good health.

This clone is a singleton in its sample. V is TRBV28 and J is TRBJ1-2; TRBD1 is a possible D gene (6 bases). Germline V gene data show CDR1 as MDHEN and CDR2 as SYDVKM. With 5 bases removed from V and 4 bases from J, the gap between germline ends came to 20 bases. The CDR3 loop spans 16 amino acids. The CDR3 DNA is TGTGCCAGCAGTGGGGAGCCTCAGGGGTACCTCTATGGCTACACCTTC. This encodes CASSGEPQGYLYGYTF.

V usage is TRBV7-6 and J usage is TRBJ1-6; a weak D match, TRBD1 (5 bases). The CDR3 sequence is 17 residues long. Per germline, CDR1 SGHVS and CDR2 FNYEAQ. The germline V and J ends were trimmed by 5 bases and 9 bases, with 23 bases remaining between them. As DNA, the CDR3 is TGTGCCAGCAGCCAATCGATAACAGGTTCTGCGGGTTCACCCCTCCACTTT. It specifies CASSQSITGSAGSPLHF.

The chain recombines TRBV7-2 with TRBJ1-2; TRBD1 aligns across 12 bases. J was trimmed by 4 bases and V by 5 bases; bases with no gene match: 11. The CDR3 has 17 amino acids. The germline V gene encodes CDR1 SGHTA and CDR2 FQGNSA. The CDR3, as DNA: TGTGCCAGCAGCGAAACCGGGACAGGGGGCTTGGCCTATGGCTACACCTTC. Translating it yields CASSETGTGGLAYGYTF.

The V call is TRBV7-3, the J call TRBJ2-5; possibly TRBD2 for D (6 bases). V shed 0 bases and J shed 3 bases, with 14 bases lying between them. Germline assignment: CDR1 SGHTA and CDR2 FQGTGA. The CDR3 length is 16 residues. Here the CDR3 DNA reads TGTGCCAGCAGCTTAACAGGCGGGGTTAGGGAAGAGACCCAGTACTTC. Amino acid sequence: CASSLTGGVREETQYF. Full variable domain (outside the CDR3, taken from reference TRBV7-3 and TRBJ2-5): GAGVSQTPSNKVTEKGKYVELRCDPISGHTALYWYRQSLGQGPEFLIYFQGTGAADDSGLPNDRFFAVRPEGSVSTLKIQRTERGDSAVYLCASSLTGGVREETQYFGPGTRLLVL.

The V and J genes are TRBV12-3 or TRBV12-4 and TRBJ1-1, with D possibly matching TRBD1 (6 bases). This CDR3 comprises 13 residues. Trimming took off 7 bases at V and 6 bases at J, with 15 bases between the two ends. CDR3 sequence: CASIVQGGAEAFF. Written as DNA, the CDR3 is TGTGCCAGCATTGTACAGGGTGGGGCTGAAGCTTTCTTT.

This chain uses TRBV27 with TRBJ2-1; 7 nucleotides line up with TRBD2. The V and J ends lost 3 bases and 5 bases, in that order; junction bases with no gene match: 7. This CDR3 has 15 residues. The germline V gene encodes CDR1 MNHEY and CDR2 SMNVEV (reference sequence). The CDR3 spells CASSLAASGNNEQFF. The CDR3 DNA follows: TGTGCCAGCAGTTTGGCGGCTAGCGGAAACAATGAGCAGTTCTTC.

The chain recombines TRBV30 with TRBJ2-7; 7 bases map to TRBD1. CDR3 length equals 12 residues. V was clipped by 2 bases and J by 2 bases; unmatched bases: 0. Germline loops: CDR1 GTSNPN, CDR2 SVGIG (reference sequence). The DNA of the CDR3 is TGTGCCTGGAGTACAGGGGCCTACGAGCAGTACTTC. Amino acids: CAWSTGAYEQYF.

The chain employs TRBV27 and TRBJ2-2; D is perhaps TRBD2 (6 bases). V was trimmed by 9 bases and J by 7 bases, leaving 12 bases between them. The CDR3 has 12 residues. In germline, CDR1 is MNHEY, CDR2 SMNVEV (reference sequence). The CDR3 bases are TGTGCCAGTACGGGAGTTCTCGGGGAGCTGTTTTTT. It yields the protein CASTGVLGELFF.

The genes are TRBV4-2 and TRBJ2-5; D is undetermined. The length of the CDR3 is 16 residues. V gave up 0 bases and J gave up 3 bases, with 14 bases separating them. The germline CDR1 and CDR2 sequences are LGHNA and YNFKEQ. CDR3 amino acids: CASSQDPGIPEETQYF. CDR3 bases: TGTGCCAGCAGCCAAGATCCCGGAATACCTGAAGAGACCCAGTACTTC.

This chain connects TRBV10-3 to TRBJ1-2; 7 bases align to TRBD1. Losses at the gene ends were 11 bases for V and 4 bases for J; bases not matched to a gene: 7. Germline V gives CDR1 ENHRY, CDR2 SYGVKD. The CDR3 spans 12 residues. The DNA for the CDR3 is TGTGCCTCGCAGGGACAGAGCTATGGCTACACCTTC. Translated: CASQGQSYGYTF.

The chain combines TRBV6-5 with TRBJ2-1; no definite D call. Germline CDR1 MNHEY, CDR2 SVGAGI. The CDR3 spans 15 residues. The V end lost 4 bases, the J end lost 4 bases, and 14 bases lay between the germline ends. The CDR3 sequence is CASSSYDSWYNEQFF. The DNA for the CDR3 is TGTGCCAGCAGTTCCTACGACTCTTGGTACAATGAGCAGTTCTTC.

The CDR3 is CASSQDEEQSDNSPLHF. The CDR3 DNA is TGCGCCAGCAGCCAAGATGAAGAACAAAGTGATAATTCACCCCTCCACTTT. The chain employs TRBV4-1 and TRBJ1-6; D ambiguous. Germline V CDR1 and CDR2: MGHRA, YSYEKL. The V end lost 0 bases, the J end lost 5 bases, and 14 bases lay between the germline ends. This CDR3 contains 17 residues.

The V and J genes are TRBV28 and TRBJ2-3; D is unresolved. V lost 2 bases to trimming and J lost 1 base, with 7 bases between them. Per the germline V gene, CDR1 is MDHEN and CDR2 is SYDVKM. CDR3 length: 14 residues. As DNA, the CDR3 is TGTGCCAGCAGTTTAGTCTGGGGCACAGATACGCAGTATTTT. The encoded protein is CASSLVWGTDTQYF.

J is TRBJ2-7 and V is TRBV21-1. TRBV21-1 represents a pseudogene. CDR3 size: 13 residues. The CDR3 loop is CASSKNGSYEQYF. CDR3 nucleotides: TGTGCCAGCAGCAAAAACGGATCCTACGAGCAGTACTTC.

The V call is TRBV19, the J call TRBJ1-1, with D possibly being TRBD1 (5 bases). The CDR3 extends over 12 amino acids. Germline V gene sequence: CDR1 LNHDA, CDR2 SQIVND (reference sequence). V was trimmed by 6 bases and J by 5 bases, leaving 10 bases between them. CDR3 sequence: CASSHWGTEAFF. CDR3 nucleotides: TGTGCCAGTAGCCACTGGGGGACTGAAGCTTTCTTT.

The chain joins TRBV3-1 (or the pseudogene TRBV3-2) to TRBJ1-3, with D possibly TRBD1 on 6 matching bases. V was shortened by 3 bases and J by 0 bases, with 9 bases between the two germline ends. The CDR3 covers 15 residues. From germline, CDR1 is LGHDT and CDR2 YNNKEL (reference sequence). The CDR3 sequence is CASSQRGHSGNTIYF. DNA of the CDR3: TGTGCCAGCAGCCAGCGGGGGCACTCTGGAAACACCATATATTTT.

The chain carries TRBV27 and TRBJ2-1, with 10 bases identical to TRBD2. The CDR3 spans 17 residues. Trimming removed 5 bases from V and 6 bases from J; junction bases left unmatched: 13. The germline V gene has CDR1 MNHEY and CDR2 SMNVEV (reference sequence). The CDR3 DNA sequence: TGTGCCAGCAGTGTCGGACTAGCGGACCCCCTCGGCAATGAGCAGTTCTTC. Residues: CASSVGLADPLGNEQFF.

This chain links TRBV7-9 with TRBJ1-4, with D tentatively TRBD1 (5 bases). Germline loops: CDR1 SEHNR, CDR2 FQNEAQ (reference sequence). The V and J ends lost 5 bases and 4 bases respectively, with 11 bases between them. The CDR3 sequence is 14 residues long. The CDR3 DNA reads TGTGCCAGCAGCCTGGGGACCGATAATGAAAAACTGTTTTTT. Protein product: CASSLGTDNEKLFF.

The CDR3 nucleotides are TGCGCCAGCAGCTTGGTCGGACAGTCTGGGGCCAACGTCCTGACTTTC. Translated: CASSLVGQSGANVLTF. This chain connects TRBV5-1 to TRBJ2-6; maybe TRBD1 (6 bases). The germline V gene encodes CDR1 SGHRS and CDR2 YFSETQ. The CDR3 sequence is 16 residues long. V was trimmed by 0 bases and J by 1 base, leaving 8 bases between them.

J is TRBJ2-1 and V is TRBV3-1 (or the pseudogene TRBV3-2); TRBD2 matches at 16 bases. The junction had 8 bases not matched to a gene; V was cut back by 2 bases and J by 7 bases. Germline CDR1 is LGHDT and CDR2 is YNNKEL (reference sequence). The CDR3 is made up of 18 amino acids. This chain's CDR3 is CASSQLMAGLAGGNEQFF. CDR3 in DNA: TGTGCCAGCAGCCAACTGATGGCGGGACTAGCGGGGGGGAATGAGCAGTTCTTC.

This clone appeared once. The rearrangement uses TRBV4-3 and TRBJ1-2; a possible D gene is TRBD1 (6 bases). The CDR3 consists of 15 residues. Germline V lookup: CDR1 LGHNA, CDR2 YSLEER. V lost 4 bases, J lost 4 bases, and 16 bases lay in between. Here the CDR3 reads CASSPRNREVYGYTF. The CDR3 region has the DNA TGCGCCAGCAGCCCCCGGAACAGGGAAGTCTATGGCTACACCTTC.

V gene TRBV3-1 (or the pseudogene TRBV3-2) combines with J gene TRBJ1-5; D call uncertain. The CDR3 is 15 amino acids. Germline CDR1 LGHDT, CDR2 YNNKEL (reference sequence). The V and J ends lost 1 base and 0 bases respectively, with 7 bases between them. The CDR3 sequence is CASSQASDSNQPQHF. In nucleotides, the CDR3 is TGTGCCAGCAGCCAAGCGTCAGATAGCAATCAGCCCCAGCATTTT.

V is TRBV18 and J is TRBJ1-1, with a tentative D call TRBD1 (5 bases). The germline CDR1 and CDR2 sequences are KGHSH and LQKENI. V dropped 3 bases and J dropped 2 bases, with 10 bases sitting between them. This CDR3 spans 14 amino acids. CDR3 region: CASSPQGPNTEAFF. Here the CDR3 DNA reads TGTGCCAGCTCACCTCAGGGACCCAACACTGAAGCTTTCTTT.